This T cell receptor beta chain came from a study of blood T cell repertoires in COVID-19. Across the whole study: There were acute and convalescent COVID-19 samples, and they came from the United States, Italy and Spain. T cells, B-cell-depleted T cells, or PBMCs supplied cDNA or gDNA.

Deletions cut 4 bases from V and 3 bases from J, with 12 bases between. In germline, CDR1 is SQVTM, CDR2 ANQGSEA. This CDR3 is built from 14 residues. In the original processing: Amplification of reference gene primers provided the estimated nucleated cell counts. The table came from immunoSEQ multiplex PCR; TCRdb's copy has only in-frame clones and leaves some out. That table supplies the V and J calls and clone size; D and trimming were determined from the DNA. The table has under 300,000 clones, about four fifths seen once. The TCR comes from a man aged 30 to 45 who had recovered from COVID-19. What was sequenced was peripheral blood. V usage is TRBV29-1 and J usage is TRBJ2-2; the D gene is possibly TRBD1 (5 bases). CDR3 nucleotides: TGCAGCGTTGTAGAGCAGGGCGACACCGGGGAGCTGTTTTTT. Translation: CSVVEQGDTGELFF.